This TCR beta chain was recorded in a study of blood T cell repertoires in COVID-19. Study background: The United States, Italy and Spain supplied acute and convalescent COVID-19 samples. Nucleic acid was either cDNA or gDNA, and it came from T cells, B-cell-depleted T cells, or PBMCs.

CDR3 length equals 20 residues. Original processing notes: Researchers report that nucleated cell counts were estimated from reference gene primer amplification. Sequencing was performed with immunoSEQ multiplex PCR; in TCRdb, only in-frame clones are kept and a portion is missing. V and J calls and clone size are as listed in that table; D and trimming were resolved from the DNA. The table records some 250,000 clones, 75% to 90% of them present only once. V is TRBV1 and J is TRBJ2-7; the table's TRBD1 call for D was not verified on the DNA. TRBV1 is marked as a pseudogene. The clonotype comes from a man aged 25 to 40 with active or convalescent COVID-19. Sequencing input: peripheral blood. Here the CDR3 DNA reads TGCACCAGCAGCCAAGAGCAGGAAGGCGTGGGTAAATCCTCTTCCTACGAGCAGTACTTC. Amino acids: CTSSQEQEGVGKSSSYEQYF.